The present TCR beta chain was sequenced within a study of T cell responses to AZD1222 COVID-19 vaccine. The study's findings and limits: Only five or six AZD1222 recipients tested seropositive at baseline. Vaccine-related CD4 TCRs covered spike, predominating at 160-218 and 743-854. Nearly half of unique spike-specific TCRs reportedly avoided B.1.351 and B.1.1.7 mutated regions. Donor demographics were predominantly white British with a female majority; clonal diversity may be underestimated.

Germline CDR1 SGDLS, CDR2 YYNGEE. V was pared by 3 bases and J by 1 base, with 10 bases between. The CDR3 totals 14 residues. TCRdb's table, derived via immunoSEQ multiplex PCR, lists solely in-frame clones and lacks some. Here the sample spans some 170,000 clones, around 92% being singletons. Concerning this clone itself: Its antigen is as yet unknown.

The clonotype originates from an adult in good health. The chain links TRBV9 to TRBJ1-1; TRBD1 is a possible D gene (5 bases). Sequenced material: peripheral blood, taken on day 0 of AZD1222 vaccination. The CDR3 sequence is CASSEWDGNTEAFF. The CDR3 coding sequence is TGTGCCAGCAGCGAGTGGGACGGGAACACTGAAGCTTTCTTT.